Listed below are T cell receptor beta chains from one sample, sequenced in a study of T cells in Graves' hyperthyroidism and ophthalmopathy. MiXCR, run by TCRdb on the multiplex PCR reads, gives a single entry per CDR3 protein. The table includes about 560,000 distinct CDR3 sequences, over 15% detected once. Specimen: blood. Source of these receptors: a woman younger than 35 with Graves' hyperthyroidism. Both conserved end residues are part of each CDR3. The D gene is left open where the match is weak. Size tells how often a clone was seen (once, few, many) or the class of an expanded clone, and some rows leave it out.

V gene,J gene,clone size,D gene,CDR3 DNA,CDR3 protein
TRBV19,TRBJ2-1,-,TRBD2,TGTGCCACCGGGAAGGGACTAGCGGGAGGAGCCTACAATGAGCAGTTCTTC,CATGKGLAGGAYNEQFF
TRBV27,TRBJ2-2,-,-,TGTGCCAGCAGAGTAGGGACCGCCGTAACCGGGGAGCTGTTTTTT,CASRVGTAVTGELFF
TRBV5-6,TRBJ2-6,-,TRBD1,TGTGCCAGCAGCATACCGACAGGGGGCTTTTCTGGGGCCAACGTCCTGACTTTC,CASSIPTGGFSGANVLTF
TRBV7-2,TRBJ2-7,many,-,TGTGCCAGCAGCTTAGTGCCAGGAACCTACGAGCAGTACTTC,CASSLVPGTYEQYF
TRBV29-1,TRBJ1-5,few,-,TGCAGCTCAGAAAAAGGACGAGGGTGGAATCAGCCCCAGCATTTT,CSSEKGRGWNQPQHF
TRBV18,TRBJ1-6,-,-,TGTGCCAGCTCAGGTCCCTCGGGACAAAAAAAGAATTCACCCCTCCACTTT,CASSGPSGQKKNSPLHF
TRBV5-1,TRBJ2-2,few,TRBD2,TGCGCCAGCAGCACTAGACTAGCGGGAGGATCTGTTAACACCGGGGAGCTGTTTTTT,CASSTRLAGGSVNTGELFF
TRBV6-5,TRBJ1-2,few,-,TGTGCCAGCAGTTACACGATGGAGGCGGCTAACTATGGCTACACCTTC,CASSYTMEAANYGYTF
TRBV19,TRBJ1-2,-,-,TGTGCCAGTAGTATAGGAGGGGACATCTACGGCTACACCTTC,CASSIGGDIYGYTF
TRBV3-1,TRBJ1-2,few,TRBD1,TGTGCCAGCAGCCAAGCGGGACAGGGAAACAGCTACACCTTC,CASSQAGQGNSYTF
TRBV6-1,TRBJ2-1,many,TRBD2,TGTGCCAGCAGTTTACTAGCGTATAGGTACAATGAGCAGTTCTTC,CASSLLAYRYNEQFF
TRBV12-3/TRBV12-4,TRBJ2-3,-,-,TGTGCCAGCAGGGGGACGGCGGGACCCACAGATACGCAGTATTTT,CASRGTAGPTDTQYF
TRBV30,TRBJ2-7,-,TRBD1,TGTGCCTGGAGTAAGGACAGGGGGTACGAGCAGTACTTC,CAWSKDRGYEQYF
TRBV30,TRBJ2-2,many,TRBD1,TGTGCCTGGAGCCCACAGGGGTGGGACACCGGGGAGCTGTTTTTT,CAWSPQGWDTGELFF
TRBV12-3/TRBV12-4,TRBJ2-2,many,-,TGTGCCAGCAGTTCTGTGGTTTGGCAGAACACCGGGGAGCTGTTTTTT,CASSSVVWQNTGELFF
TRBV11-2,TRBJ2-1,-,-,TGTGCCAGCAGCTTTTCCCCATTTCTTAGCTCCTACAATGAGCAGTTCTTC,CASSFSPFLSSYNEQFF
TRBV20-1,TRBJ2-1,few,-,TGCAGTGCTAGCCGGAGCTCCTACAATGAGCAGTTCTTC,CSASRSSYNEQFF
TRBV24-1,TRBJ2-2,many,-,TGTGCCACCAGGGCTACAAACACCGGGGAGCTGTTTTTT,CATRATNTGELFF
TRBV18,TRBJ2-1,-,-,TGTGCCAGCTCACGCCCAAGCGGCTCCTACAATGAGCAGTTCTTC,CASSRPSGSYNEQFF
TRBV5-1,TRBJ2-7,-,-,TGCGCCAGCGGTTTTTGGGACACCTCCTACGAGCAGTACTTC,CASGFWDTSYEQYF
TRBV7-9,TRBJ2-3,many,-,TGTGCCAGCAGCTTGTCAGATACGCAGTATTTT,CASSLSDTQYF
TRBV7-8,TRBJ1-1,many,-,TGTGCCAGTAGGGAGTGGGAAGCTTTCTTT,CASREWEAFF
TRBV11-2,TRBJ2-7,-,-,TGTGCCAGCAGCTCCACCTCCCCCTACGAGCAGTACTTC,CASSSTSPYEQYF
TRBV19,TRBJ2-5,once,TRBD2,TGTGCCAGTAGTAGGGGGGGGATACAAGAGACCCAGTACTTC,CASSRGGIQETQYF
TRBV30,TRBJ1-2,many,-,TGTGCCTGGAGTGTACTCGGGCGTAACTATGGCTACACCTTC,CAWSVLGRNYGYTF
TRBV24-1,TRBJ1-1,-,-,TGTGCCACCAGTGACCCGGGACAACCCATGGAAGCTTTCTTT,CATSDPGQPMEAFF
TRBV5-1,TRBJ2-1,few,-,TGCGCCAGCAACGGCGGGACCCCGAAGGGCTACAATGAGCAGTTCTTC,CASNGGTPKGYNEQFF
TRBV28,TRBJ2-7,many,TRBD1,TGTGCCAGTACAGGGGGCGGCTACGAGCAGTACTTC,CASTGGGYEQYF
TRBV30,TRBJ1-2,many,-,TGTGCCTGGAGCCCCCTTAAGGGCTACACCTTC,CAWSPLKGYTF
TRBV6-6,TRBJ2-5,-,-,TGTGCCAGCAGTTACCTCAGAGAATTCGAGACCCAGTACTTC,CASSYLREFETQYF
TRBV27,TRBJ1-6,few,TRBD1,TGTGCCAGCAGTTACGACAGGGGTTTCTATAATTCACCCCTCCACTTT,CASSYDRGFYNSPLHF
TRBV28,TRBJ2-2,few,-,TGTGCCAGCAGTCCCCACCAGGGTTTGGGGACCGGGGAGCTGTTTTTT,CASSPHQGLGTGELFF
TRBV20-1,TRBJ2-1,many,TRBD2,TGCAGTGCCCAGTTTATGAGAGCGGGAGTGAGGAATGAGCAGTTCTTC,CSAQFMRAGVRNEQFF
TRBV7-2,TRBJ2-3,few,-,TGTGCCAGCAGCTCCGCCGGAGGCGGTGATACGCAGTATTTT,CASSSAGGGDTQYF
TRBV18,TRBJ2-5,few,-,TGTGCCAGCTCACCAGTCTCCCGGGAGACCCAGTACTTC,CASSPVSRETQYF
TRBV13,TRBJ2-7,-,TRBD1,TGTGCCAGCAGCTTAGCGGGACAGGGGTACTACGAGCAGTACTTC,CASSLAGQGYYEQYF
TRBV20-1,TRBJ2-7,many,TRBD2,TGCAGTGCTAGAGAACTAGCGGGGGACTCCTACGAGCAGTACTTC,CSARELAGDSYEQYF
TRBV20-1,TRBJ2-3,many,-,TGCAGTGCTCACCCCGGAGCGGATACGCAGTATTTT,CSAHPGADTQYF
TRBV12-3/TRBV12-4,TRBJ1-2,many,-,TGTGCCAGCAGTTCAGAAACTCGTATAGTGAACTATGGCTACACCTTC,CASSSETRIVNYGYTF
TRBV7-9,TRBJ1-1,many,TRBD1,TGTGCCAGCAGCTTCCCCAGGGGGGTAGGCACTGAAGCTTTCTTT,CASSFPRGVGTEAFF
TRBV9,TRBJ2-1,-,TRBD2,TGTGCCAGCAGCGTAGTAGTCTGGGGAACGGGAGGGCCGGCGGAGCAGTTCTTC,CASSVVVWGTGGPAEQFF
TRBV2,TRBJ2-3,many,-,TGTGCCAGCAGGCCCGACGGAGGGACAGATACGCAGTATTTT,CASRPDGGTDTQYF
TRBV4-2,TRBJ2-7,-,TRBD2,TGTGCCAGCAGCCAAGATGCGAGCGGGGGGACCTACGAGCAGTACTTC,CASSQDASGGTYEQYF